This TCR beta chain derives from a study of T-cell reconstitution after alpha-beta-depleted transplantation in children. This clonotype was picked up many times. Its antigen is still unknown. Unique molecular identifiers were incorporated when the TCRbeta library was constructed. From the PCR reads, TCRdb called clonotypes with MiXCR, one entry per CDR3 protein. Of about 240,000 distinct CDR3 sequences listed, 20% to 30% are singletons. Findings and caveats of the study: It was newly produced T cells that mostly accounted for T-cell counts and diversity one year after transplant. As was reported, about two months after transplant, alpha-beta T cells came from several hundred expanded graft clones.

The germline CDR1 and CDR2 sequences are DFQATT and SNEGSKA (reference sequence). CDR3 size: 15 residues. V was cut by 6 bases and J by 4 bases, with 20 bases left in between. The material sequenced was PBMCs, taken before TCRalphabeta/CD19-depleted stem cell transplant. This TCR came from a girl aged 2-9 years with Fanconi anemia, due to receive a stem cell transplant. The V gene is TRBV20-1, the J gene TRBJ2-3; no clear D gene. The CDR3 nucleotides read TGCAGTGCCGGTCTGAGGTCGAGACCCGCAGATACGCAGTATTTT. It specifies CSAGLRSRPADTQYF.